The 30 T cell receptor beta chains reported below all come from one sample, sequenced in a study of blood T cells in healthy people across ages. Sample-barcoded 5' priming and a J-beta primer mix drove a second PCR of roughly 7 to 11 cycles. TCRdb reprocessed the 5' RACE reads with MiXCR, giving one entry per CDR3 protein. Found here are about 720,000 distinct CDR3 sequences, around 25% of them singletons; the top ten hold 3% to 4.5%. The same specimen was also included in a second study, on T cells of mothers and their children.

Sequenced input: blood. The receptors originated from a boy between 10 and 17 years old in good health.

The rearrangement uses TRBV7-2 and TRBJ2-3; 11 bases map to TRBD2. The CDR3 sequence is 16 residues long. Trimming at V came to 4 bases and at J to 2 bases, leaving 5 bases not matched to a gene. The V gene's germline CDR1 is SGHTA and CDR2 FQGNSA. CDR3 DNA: TGTGCCAGCAGCTCTATAGCGGGAGGGCCCACAGATACGCAGTATTTT. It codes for CASSSIAGGPTDTQYF.

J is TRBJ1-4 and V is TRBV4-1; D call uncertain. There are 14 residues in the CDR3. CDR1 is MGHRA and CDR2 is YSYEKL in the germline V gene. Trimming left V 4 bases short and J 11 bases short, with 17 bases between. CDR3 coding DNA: TGCGCCAGCAGCCGAAGCTTTGGCGAAGGGAAACTGTTTTTT. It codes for CASSRSFGEGKLFF.

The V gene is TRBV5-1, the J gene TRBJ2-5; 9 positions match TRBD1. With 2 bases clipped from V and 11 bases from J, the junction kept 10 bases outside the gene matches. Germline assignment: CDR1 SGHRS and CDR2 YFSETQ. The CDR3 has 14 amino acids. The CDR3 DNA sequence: TGCGCCAGCAGCTTTCGGACAGGGGATGAAGAGCAGTACTTC. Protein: CASSFRTGDEEQYF.

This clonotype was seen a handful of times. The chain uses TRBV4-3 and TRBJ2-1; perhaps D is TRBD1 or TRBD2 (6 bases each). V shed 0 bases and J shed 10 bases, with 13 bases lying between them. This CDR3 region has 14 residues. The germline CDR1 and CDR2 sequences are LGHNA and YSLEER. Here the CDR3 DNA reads TGCGCCAGCAGCCAAGAAGGGGGGTACGGGGAGCAGTTCTTC. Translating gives CASSQEGGYGEQFF.

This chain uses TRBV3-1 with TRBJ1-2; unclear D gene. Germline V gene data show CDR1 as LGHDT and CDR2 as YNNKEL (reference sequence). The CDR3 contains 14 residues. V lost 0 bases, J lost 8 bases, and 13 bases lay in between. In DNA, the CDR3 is TGTGCCAGCAGCCAAGATAATGGGCATGAGGGCTACACCTTC. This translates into CASSQDNGHEGYTF.

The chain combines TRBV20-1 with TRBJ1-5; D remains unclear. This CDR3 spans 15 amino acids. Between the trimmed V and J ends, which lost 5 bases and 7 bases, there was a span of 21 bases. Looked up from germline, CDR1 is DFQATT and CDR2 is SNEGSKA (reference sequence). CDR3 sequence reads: CSAGPGWGVGQPQHF. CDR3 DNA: TGCAGTGCTGGGCCGGGATGGGGAGTGGGACAGCCCCAGCATTTT.

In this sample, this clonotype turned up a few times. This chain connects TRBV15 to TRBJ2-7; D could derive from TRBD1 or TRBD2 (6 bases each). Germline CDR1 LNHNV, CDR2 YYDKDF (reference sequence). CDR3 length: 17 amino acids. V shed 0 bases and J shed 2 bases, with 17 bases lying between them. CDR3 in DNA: TGTGCCACCAGCAGAGAAAATCCGGGGGCTCCAACCTACGAGCAGTACTTC. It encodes CATSRENPGAPTYEQYF.

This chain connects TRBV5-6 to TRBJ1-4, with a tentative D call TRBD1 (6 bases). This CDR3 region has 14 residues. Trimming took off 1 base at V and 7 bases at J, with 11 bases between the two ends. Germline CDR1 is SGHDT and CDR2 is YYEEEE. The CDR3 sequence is CASSLRGAGEKLFF. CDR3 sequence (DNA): TGTGCCAGCAGCTTGCGGGGGGCGGGTGAAAAACTGTTTTTT.

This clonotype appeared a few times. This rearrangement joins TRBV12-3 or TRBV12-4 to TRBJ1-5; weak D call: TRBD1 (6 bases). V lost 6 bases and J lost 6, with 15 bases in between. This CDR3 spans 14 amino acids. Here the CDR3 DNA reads TGTGCCAGCAGGTCGGAACAGGGAGGTCAGCCCCAGCATTTT. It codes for CASRSEQGGQPQHF.

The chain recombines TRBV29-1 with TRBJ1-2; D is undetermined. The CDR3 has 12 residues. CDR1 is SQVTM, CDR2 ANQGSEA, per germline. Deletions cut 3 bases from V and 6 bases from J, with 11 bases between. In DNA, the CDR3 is TGCAGCGTTGAGTTACAGAGGGATGGCTACACCTTC. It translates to CSVELQRDGYTF.

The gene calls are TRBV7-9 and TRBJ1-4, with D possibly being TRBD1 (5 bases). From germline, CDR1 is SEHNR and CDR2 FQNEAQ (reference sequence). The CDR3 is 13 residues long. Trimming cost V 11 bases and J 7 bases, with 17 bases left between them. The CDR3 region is CAAGDGGGEKLFF. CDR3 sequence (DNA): TGTGCCGCCGGGGACGGTGGCGGTGAAAAACTGTTTTTT.

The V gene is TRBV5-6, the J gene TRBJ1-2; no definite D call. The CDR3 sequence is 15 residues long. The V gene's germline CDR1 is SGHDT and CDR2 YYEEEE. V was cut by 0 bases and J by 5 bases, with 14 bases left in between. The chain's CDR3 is CASSLALTDQYGYTF. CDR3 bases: TGTGCCAGCAGCTTGGCCCTGACGGATCAGTATGGCTACACCTTC. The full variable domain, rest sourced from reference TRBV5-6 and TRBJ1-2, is DAGVTQSPTHLIKTRGQQVTLRCSPKSGHDTVSWYQQALGQGPQFIFQYYEEEERQRGNFPDRFSGHQFPNYSSELNVNALLLGDSALYLCASSLALTDQYGYTFGSGTRLTVV.

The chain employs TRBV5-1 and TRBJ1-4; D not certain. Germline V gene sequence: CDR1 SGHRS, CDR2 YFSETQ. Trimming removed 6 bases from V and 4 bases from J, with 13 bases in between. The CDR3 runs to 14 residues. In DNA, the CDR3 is TGCGCCAGCACTAAGGAGGGCATTAATGAAAAACTGTTTTTT. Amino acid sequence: CASTKEGINEKLFF. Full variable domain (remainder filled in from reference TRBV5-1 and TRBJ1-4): KAGVTQTPRYLIKTRGQQVTLSCSPISGHRSVSWYQQTPGQGLQFLFEYFSETQRNKGNFPGRFSGRQFSNSRSEMNVSTLELGDSALYLCASTKEGINEKLFFGSGTQLSVL.

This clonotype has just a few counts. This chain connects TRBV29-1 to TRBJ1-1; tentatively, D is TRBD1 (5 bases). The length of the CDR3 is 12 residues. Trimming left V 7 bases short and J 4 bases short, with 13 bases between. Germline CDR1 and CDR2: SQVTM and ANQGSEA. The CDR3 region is CSGRRGSTEAFF. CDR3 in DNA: TGCAGCGGCCGGAGGGGAAGCACTGAAGCTTTCTTT.

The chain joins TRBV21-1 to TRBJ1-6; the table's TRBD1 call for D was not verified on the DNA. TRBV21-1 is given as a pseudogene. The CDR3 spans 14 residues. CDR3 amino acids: CARRLGTDNSPLHF. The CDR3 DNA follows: TGTGCCAGGCGACTCGGGACAGATAATTCACCCCTCCACTTT.

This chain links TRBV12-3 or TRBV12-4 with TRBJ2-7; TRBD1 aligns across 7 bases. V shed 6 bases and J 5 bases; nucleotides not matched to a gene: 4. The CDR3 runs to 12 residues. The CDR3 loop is CASRLTGNEQYF. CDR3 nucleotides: TGTGCCAGCAGGCTGACAGGGAACGAGCAGTACTTC.

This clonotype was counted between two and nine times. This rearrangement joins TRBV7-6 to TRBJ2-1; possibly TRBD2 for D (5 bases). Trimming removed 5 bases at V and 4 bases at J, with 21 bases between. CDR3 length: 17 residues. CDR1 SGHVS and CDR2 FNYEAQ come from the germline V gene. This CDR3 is CASSAFLPDSDYNEQFF. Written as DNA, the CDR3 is TGTGCCAGCAGCGCCTTTCTACCGGACTCCGATTACAATGAGCAGTTCTTC.

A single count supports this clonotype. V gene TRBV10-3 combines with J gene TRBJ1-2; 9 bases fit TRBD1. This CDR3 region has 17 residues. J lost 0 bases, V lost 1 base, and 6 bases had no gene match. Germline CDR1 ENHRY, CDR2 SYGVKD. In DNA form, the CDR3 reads TGTGCCATCAGTGAGTGGGGGACAGGGAGATCTAACTATGGCTACACCTTC. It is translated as CAISEWGTGRSNYGYTF.

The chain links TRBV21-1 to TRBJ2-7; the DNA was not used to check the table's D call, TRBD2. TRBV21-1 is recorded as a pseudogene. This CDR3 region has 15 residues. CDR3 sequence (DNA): TGTGCCAGCAGCAACGTTGGTGGGAGGGCCGGTGAGCAGTACTTC. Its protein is CASSNVGGRAGEQYF.

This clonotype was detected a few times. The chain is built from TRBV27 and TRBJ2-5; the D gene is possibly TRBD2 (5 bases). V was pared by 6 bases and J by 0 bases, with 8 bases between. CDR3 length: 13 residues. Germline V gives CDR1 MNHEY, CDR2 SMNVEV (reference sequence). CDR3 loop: CASRMRDQETQYF. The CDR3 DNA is TGTGCCAGCAGAATGCGGGACCAAGAGACCCAGTACTTC.

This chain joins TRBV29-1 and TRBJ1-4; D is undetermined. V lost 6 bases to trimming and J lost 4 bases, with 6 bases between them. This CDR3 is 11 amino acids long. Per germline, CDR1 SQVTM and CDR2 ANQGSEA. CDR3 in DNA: TGCAGCGTCCGGGTTAATGAAAAACTGTTTTTT. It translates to CSVRVNEKLFF.

The CDR3 here is CASRPDRELNTDTQYF. The CDR3 DNA is TGTGCCAGCAGACCAGACAGGGAACTTAACACAGATACGCAGTATTTT. The chain is built from TRBV12-3 or TRBV12-4 and TRBJ2-3, with 7 bases identical to TRBD1. The CDR3 loop spans 16 amino acids. Germline trimming cut 6 bases from V and 2 bases from J; bases unmatched to any gene: 11.

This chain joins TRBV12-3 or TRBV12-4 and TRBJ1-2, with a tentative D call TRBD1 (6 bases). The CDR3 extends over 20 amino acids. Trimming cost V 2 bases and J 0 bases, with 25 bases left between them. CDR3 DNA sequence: TGTGCCAGCAGTTTATTAATCACATACGGTAGGACAGAAACTAACTATGGCTACACCTTC. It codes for CASSLLITYGRTETNYGYTF.

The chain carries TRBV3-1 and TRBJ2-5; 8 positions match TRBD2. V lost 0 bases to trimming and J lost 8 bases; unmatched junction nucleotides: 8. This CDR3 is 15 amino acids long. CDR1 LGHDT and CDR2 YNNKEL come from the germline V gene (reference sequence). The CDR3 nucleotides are TGTGCCAGCAGCCAAGATCTTGCGACTAGCGATACCCAGTACTTC. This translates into CASSQDLATSDTQYF.

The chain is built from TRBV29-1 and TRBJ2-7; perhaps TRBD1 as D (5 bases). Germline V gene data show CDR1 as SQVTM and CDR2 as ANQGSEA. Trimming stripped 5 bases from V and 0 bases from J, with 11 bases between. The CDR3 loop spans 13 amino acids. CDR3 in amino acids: CSVPGPRSYEQYF. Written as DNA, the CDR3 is TGCAGCGTTCCAGGGCCGCGCTCCTACGAGCAGTACTTC.

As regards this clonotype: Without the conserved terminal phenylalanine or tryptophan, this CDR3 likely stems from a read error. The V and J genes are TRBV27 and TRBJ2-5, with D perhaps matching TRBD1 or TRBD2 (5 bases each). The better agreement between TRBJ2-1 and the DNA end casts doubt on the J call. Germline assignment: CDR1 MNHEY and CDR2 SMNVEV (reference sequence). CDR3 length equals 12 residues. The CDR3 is CATRKGHNEQFL. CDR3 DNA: TGTGCCACCCGTAAGGGACACAATGAGCAGTTCCTC.

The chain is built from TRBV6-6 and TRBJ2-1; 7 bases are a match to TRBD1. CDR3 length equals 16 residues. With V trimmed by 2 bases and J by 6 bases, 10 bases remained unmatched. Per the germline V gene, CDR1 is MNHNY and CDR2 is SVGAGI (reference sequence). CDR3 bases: TGTGCCAGCAGTTACCGGGACAGAAACGACCCCAATGAGCAGTTCTTC. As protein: CASSYRDRNDPNEQFF.

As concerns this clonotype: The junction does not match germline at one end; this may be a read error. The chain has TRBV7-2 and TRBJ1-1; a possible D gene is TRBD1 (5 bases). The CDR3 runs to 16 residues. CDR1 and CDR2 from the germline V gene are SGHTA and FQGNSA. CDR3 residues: CASSQGAGYMNTEAFF. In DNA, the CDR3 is TGTGCCAGCAGCCAGGGAGCTGGTTACATGAACACTGAGGCTTTCTTT.

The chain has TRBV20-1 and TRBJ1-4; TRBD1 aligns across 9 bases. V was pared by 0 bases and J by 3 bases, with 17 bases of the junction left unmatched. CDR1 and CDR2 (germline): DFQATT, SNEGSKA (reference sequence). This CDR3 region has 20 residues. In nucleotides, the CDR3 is TGCAGTGCTAGAGATGCCATAGAGGGACAGGGCCTCTCGGCTAATGAAAAACTGTTTTTT. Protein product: CSARDAIEGQGLSANEKLFF.

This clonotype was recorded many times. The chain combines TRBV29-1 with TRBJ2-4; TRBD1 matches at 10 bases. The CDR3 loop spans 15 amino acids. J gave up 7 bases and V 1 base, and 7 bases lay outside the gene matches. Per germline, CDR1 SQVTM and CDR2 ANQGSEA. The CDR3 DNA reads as TGCAGCGTTGAAGCCCGGGACAGGGGTTGGAACATTCAGTACTTC. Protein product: CSVEARDRGWNIQYF.